Following are 20 T cell receptor beta chains from one sample sequenced in a study of cytomegalovirus exposure and HLA in healthy donors. The PCR had 60 Vbeta and 13 Jbeta primers. Only in-frame clones appear in the TCRdb table, and some are missing; sequencing was by immunoSEQ multiplex PCR. The sample has some 150,000 clones, roughly 83% seen once. Sample: PBMCs. These receptors were obtained from a human donor in good health.

This sequence joins TRBV28 and TRBJ1-1; D not resolved. The V end was cut by 6 bases, the J end by 1 base, with 6 bases between. There are 12 residues in the CDR3. Germline CDR1 and CDR2: MDHEN and SYDVKM. The CDR3 reads CASRSRNTEAFF. As DNA, the CDR3 is TGTGCCAGCAGGTCCAGGAACACTGAAGCTTTCTTT.

The chain recombines TRBV6-5 with TRBJ2-1; D may be TRBD2 (5 bases). CDR1 is MNHEY and CDR2 is SVGAGI in the germline V gene. V was pared by 0 bases and J by 3 bases, with 12 bases between. This CDR3 is 16 amino acids long. CDR3 sequence: CASSYSPPGFYNEQFF. CDR3 DNA sequence: TGTGCCAGCAGTTACTCACCGCCGGGGTTCTACAATGAGCAGTTCTTC.

V and J are TRBV2 and TRBJ1-2, with 8 bases identical to TRBD1. The CDR3 runs 15 residues. CDR1 SNHLY and CDR2 FYNNEI come from the germline V gene. Trimming took 2 bases from V and 5 from J; bases not matched to a gene: 7. The CDR3 DNA sequence: TGTGCCAGCAGTGAAATTATGGGGACAGGATATGGCTACACCTTC. This sequence encodes CASSEIMGTGYGYTF.

This clone was observed once. The chain combines TRBV28 with TRBJ2-7, with 8 bases that match TRBD1. CDR1 is MDHEN, CDR2 SYDVKM, per germline. This CDR3 region has 17 residues. Unmatched junction bases numbered 14, after V lost 4 bases and J lost 3 bases. The CDR3: CASSYPILDRASYEQYF. CDR3 nucleotides: TGTGCCAGCAGTTATCCAATTCTGGACAGGGCAAGCTACGAGCAGTACTTC.

This clone was counted between two and nine times. The genes are TRBV6-5 and TRBJ1-3; 10 bases map to TRBD1. CDR3 length equals 15 residues. Trimming cost V 5 bases and J 4 bases; bases outside gene matches: 5. Germline CDR1 and CDR2: MNHEY and SVGAGI. CDR3 sequence: CASSKGTGAGNTIYF. The CDR3 DNA reads TGTGCCAGCAGTAAAGGGACAGGGGCCGGAAACACCATATATTTT.

The CDR3 DNA is TGTGCCAGCAGCTTAGATCGCGGTAGCACAGATACGCAGTATTTT. It encodes CASSLDRGSTDTQYF. The chain recombines TRBV11-2 with TRBJ2-3; D not resolved. The CDR3 covers 15 residues. Trimming left V 0 bases short and J 0 bases short, with 7 bases between. Germline CDR1 and CDR2: SGHAT and FQNNGV. The full variable domain, in which reference TRBV11-2 and TRBJ2-3 provide the parts outside the CDR3, is EAGVAQSPRYKIIEKRQSVAFWCNPISGHATLYWYQQILGQGPKLLIQFQNNGVVDDSQLPKDRFSAERLKGVDSTLKIQPAKLEDSAVYLCASSLDRGSTDTQYFGPGTRLTVL.

V gene TRBV15 combines with J gene TRBJ2-1; 8 bases agree with TRBD2. The CDR3 covers 15 residues. V gave up 5 bases and J gave up 7 bases; unmatched junction bases: 10. In germline, CDR1 is LNHNV, CDR2 YYDKDF (reference sequence). The CDR3 bases are TGTGCCACCAGCTCGCGGACTAGCCTGACAAATGAGCAGTTCTTC. Its protein is CATSSRTSLTNEQFF.

Regarding this clone: One end of the junction is discordant with germline, which a read error may explain. The gene calls are TRBV11-2 and TRBJ2-3; 10 positions agree with TRBD1. This CDR3 has 14 amino acids. Germline-derived CDR1 and CDR2 are SGHAT and FQNNGV. For the CDR3, the DNA is TGTGCCAGCAGCCTTTCTTCTCCGGGACAGGGGAAGGATTTT. Its translation is CASSLSSPGQGKDF.

The V gene is TRBV5-4, the J gene TRBJ1-2; 7 bases fit TRBD1. V shed 3 bases, J shed 8 bases, and the junction held 7 bases outside the gene matches. The CDR3 is 13 residues long. CDR1 is SGHNT, CDR2 YYREEE, per germline (reference sequence). As DNA, the CDR3 is TGTGCCAGCAGCTCCACAGGGGTCGAGGGCTACACCTTC. It is translated as CASSSTGVEGYTF.

The chain carries TRBV2 and TRBJ2-7; the match to TRBD2 covers 10 bases. V gave up 2 bases and J gave up 5 bases; unmatched junction bases: 6. The CDR3 contains 15 residues. The germline V gene encodes CDR1 SNHLY and CDR2 FYNNEI. The CDR3 reads CASSESSGSFDEQYF. The CDR3 DNA reads as TGTGCCAGCAGTGAATCTAGCGGGAGTTTCGACGAGCAGTACTTC.

Only a few counts were recorded for this clone. The chain employs TRBV6-6 and TRBJ2-7; 9 nucleotides agree with TRBD1. The germline CDR1 and CDR2 sequences are MNHNY and SVGAGI (reference sequence). The CDR3 contains 16 residues. With 3 bases clipped from V and 2 bases from J, the junction kept 8 bases outside the gene matches. In DNA form, the CDR3 reads TGTGCCAGCAGTTATGGGGGGGGGACAGGGCCCTACGAGCAGTACTTC. Its protein is CASSYGGGTGPYEQYF.

This clone appeared a few times. This rearrangement joins TRBV5-4 to TRBJ2-1; 8 nucleotides line up with TRBD1. Germline CDR1 and CDR2: SGHNT and YYREEE (reference sequence). This CDR3 contains 14 residues. The V segment lost 3 bases and the J segment 5 bases; nucleotides outside the gene matches: 4. This chain's CDR3 is CASSSTGAHNEQFF. DNA for the CDR3: TGTGCCAGCAGCTCGACAGGGGCCCACAATGAGCAGTTCTTC.

The chain links TRBV7-9 to TRBJ2-5, with unresolved D. Trimming pared 5 bases from V and 8 bases from J, leaving 9 bases between. Germline CDR1 is SEHNR and CDR2 is FQNEAQ (reference sequence). The CDR3 sequence is 11 residues long. For the CDR3, the DNA is TGTGCCAGCAGCCCACGAGGTACCCAGTACTTC. Protein sequence: CASSPRGTQYF.

Only a few counts were recorded for this clone. V is TRBV20-1 and J is TRBJ2-5; D is undetermined. The CDR3 runs to 10 residues. The V gene lost 5 bases and the J gene lost 4 bases, with 5 bases spanning the gap. In germline, CDR1 is DFQATT, CDR2 SNEGSKA (reference sequence). The DNA of the CDR3 is TGCAGTGCTGGCCGAGAGACCCAGTACTTC. Its protein is CSAGRETQYF.

The V call is TRBV4-3, the J call TRBJ2-1; the match to TRBD2 covers 10 bases. The CDR3 spans 16 residues. Per the germline V gene, CDR1 is LGHNA and CDR2 is YSLEER. After removal of 1 base from V and 6 bases from J, the junction contained 6 bases not matched to a gene. The CDR3 loop reads CASSQVRAGGVNEQFF. The CDR3 nucleotides read TGCGCCAGCAGCCAAGTACGAGCGGGAGGGGTCAATGAGCAGTTCTTC.

V gene TRBV7-8 combines with J gene TRBJ1-1; TRBD1 agrees at 8 bases. Germline loops: CDR1 SGHVS, CDR2 FQNEAQ. The CDR3 runs 15 residues. V dropped 4 bases and J dropped 0; count of bases not matched to a gene: 4. CDR3 residues: CASSYPGGVNTEAFF. As DNA, the CDR3 is TGTGCCAGCAGCTACCCAGGGGGCGTGAACACTGAAGCTTTCTTT.

The chain is built from TRBV7-2 and TRBJ2-5; D might be TRBD1 (6 bases). This CDR3 is 13 amino acids long. V lost 5 bases, J lost 4 bases, and 11 bases lay in between. Germline V gene sequence: CDR1 SGHTA, CDR2 FQGNSA. The CDR3 DNA reads as TGTGCCAGCAGCCCCACAGGGTTAGAGACCCAGTACTTC. This sequence encodes CASSPTGLETQYF.

The chain uses TRBV6-1 and TRBJ1-6, with a possible D match to TRBD1 (5 bases). Trimming pared 4 bases from V and 6 bases from J, leaving 19 bases between. The CDR3 loop spans 17 amino acids. CDR1 is MNHNS, CDR2 SASEGT, per germline. The CDR3 region has the DNA TGTGCCAGCAGTGGACCGACAGTCGGAGCTCTTAATTCACCCCTCCACTTT. Protein: CASSGPTVGALNSPLHF.

The chain employs TRBV7-9 and TRBJ2-1; TRBD2 agrees at 9 bases. Trimming cost V 5 bases and J 0 bases; bases outside gene matches: 5. The germline CDR1 and CDR2 sequences are SEHNR and FQNEAQ (reference sequence). CDR3 length: 16 amino acids. Here the CDR3 reads CASSRSGGHSYNEQFF. CDR3 nucleotides: TGTGCCAGCAGCAGGAGCGGGGGGCACTCCTACAATGAGCAGTTCTTC.

The V gene is TRBV19, the J gene TRBJ1-2; D is undetermined. V was shortened by 10 bases and J by 7 bases, with 16 bases between the two germline ends. This CDR3 contains 12 residues. CDR1 LNHDA and CDR2 SQIVND come from the germline V gene (reference sequence). CDR3 nucleotides: TGTGCCACCCGGGAGGAGTGGTTTGGCTACACCTTC. Encoded protein: CATREEWFGYTF.